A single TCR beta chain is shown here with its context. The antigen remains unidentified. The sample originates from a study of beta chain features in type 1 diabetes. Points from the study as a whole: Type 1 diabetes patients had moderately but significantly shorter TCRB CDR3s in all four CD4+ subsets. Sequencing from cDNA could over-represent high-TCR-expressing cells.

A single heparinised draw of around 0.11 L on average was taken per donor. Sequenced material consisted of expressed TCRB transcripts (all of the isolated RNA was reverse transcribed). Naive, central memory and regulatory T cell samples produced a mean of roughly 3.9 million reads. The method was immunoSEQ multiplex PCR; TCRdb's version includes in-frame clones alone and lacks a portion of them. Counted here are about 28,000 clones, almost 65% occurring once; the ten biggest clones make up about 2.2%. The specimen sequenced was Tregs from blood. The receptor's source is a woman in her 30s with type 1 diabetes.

CDR3 DNA: TGTGCCAGCAGCCACGGGACAGACACTGAAGCTTTCTTT. It codes for CASSHGTDTEAFF. The V and J genes are TRBV7-9 and TRBJ1-1; 7 nucleotides line up with TRBD1. This CDR3 is 13 amino acids long. The junction had 3 bases not matched to a gene; V was cut back by 5 bases and J by 3 bases. CDR1 and CDR2 (germline): SEHNR, FQNEAQ (reference sequence).